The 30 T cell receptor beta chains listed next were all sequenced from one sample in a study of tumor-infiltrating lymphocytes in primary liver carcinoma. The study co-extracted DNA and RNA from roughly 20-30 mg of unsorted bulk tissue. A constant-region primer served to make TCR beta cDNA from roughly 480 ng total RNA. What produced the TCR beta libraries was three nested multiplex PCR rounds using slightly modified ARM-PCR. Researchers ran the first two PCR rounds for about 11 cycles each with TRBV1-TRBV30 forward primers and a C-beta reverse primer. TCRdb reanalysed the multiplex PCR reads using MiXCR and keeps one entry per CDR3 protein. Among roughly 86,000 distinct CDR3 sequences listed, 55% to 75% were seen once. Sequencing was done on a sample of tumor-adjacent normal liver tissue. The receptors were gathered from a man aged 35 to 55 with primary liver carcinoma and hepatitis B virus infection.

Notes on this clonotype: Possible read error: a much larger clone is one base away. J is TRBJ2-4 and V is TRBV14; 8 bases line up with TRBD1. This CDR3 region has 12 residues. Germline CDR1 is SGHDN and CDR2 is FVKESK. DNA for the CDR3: TGTGTCAGCAGCCCCGGACAGGGAAGCCAGTACTTC. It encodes CVSSPGQGSQYF.

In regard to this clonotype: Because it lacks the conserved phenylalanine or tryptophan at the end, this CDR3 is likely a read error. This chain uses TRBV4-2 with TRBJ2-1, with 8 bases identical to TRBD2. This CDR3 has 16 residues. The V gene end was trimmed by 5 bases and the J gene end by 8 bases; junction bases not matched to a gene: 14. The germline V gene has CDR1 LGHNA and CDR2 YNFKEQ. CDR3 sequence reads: CASSVTGTSGDDEQFI. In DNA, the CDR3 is TGTGCCAGCAGCGTAACCGGGACTAGTGGGGACGATGAGCAGTTCATC.

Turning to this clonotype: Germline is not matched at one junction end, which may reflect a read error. The CDR3 DNA sequence: TGTGCCAACAGTTACTCGGGGGGGATTAATTCACCCCTCCACTTT. Its translation: CANSYSGGINSPLHF. The gene calls are TRBV6-6 and TRBJ1-6; the D gene is possibly TRBD1 (5 bases). The germline V gene encodes CDR1 MNHNY and CDR2 SVGAGI (reference sequence). The CDR3 extends over 15 amino acids.

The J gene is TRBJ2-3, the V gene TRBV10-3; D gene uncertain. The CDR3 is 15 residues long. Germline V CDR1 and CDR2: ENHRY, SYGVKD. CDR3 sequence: CVSSEATFSTDTQYF. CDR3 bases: TGTGTCAGCAGTGAGGCTACTTTTAGCACAGATACGCAGTATTTT.

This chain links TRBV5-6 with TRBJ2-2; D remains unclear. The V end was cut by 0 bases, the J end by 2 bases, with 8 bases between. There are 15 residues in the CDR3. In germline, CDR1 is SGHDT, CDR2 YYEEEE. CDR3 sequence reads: CASSLGPDNTGELFF. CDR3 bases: TGTGCCAGCAGCTTGGGACCGGACAACACCGGGGAGCTGTTTTTT.

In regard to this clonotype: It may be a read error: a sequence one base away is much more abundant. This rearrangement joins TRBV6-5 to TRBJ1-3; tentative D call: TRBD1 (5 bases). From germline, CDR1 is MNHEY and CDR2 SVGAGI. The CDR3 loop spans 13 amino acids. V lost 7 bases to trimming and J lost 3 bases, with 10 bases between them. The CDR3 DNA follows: TGTGCCAGCACTTATGGGGGTGGAAACACCATATATTTT. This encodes CASTYGGGNTIYF.

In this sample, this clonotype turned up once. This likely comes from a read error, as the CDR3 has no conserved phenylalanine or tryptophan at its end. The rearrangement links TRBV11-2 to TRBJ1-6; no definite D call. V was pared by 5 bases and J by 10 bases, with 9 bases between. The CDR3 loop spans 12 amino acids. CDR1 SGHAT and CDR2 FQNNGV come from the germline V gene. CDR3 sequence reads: CASSLSGSPLHI. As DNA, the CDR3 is TGTGCCAGCAGCCTGAGTGGATCACCCCTCCACATT.

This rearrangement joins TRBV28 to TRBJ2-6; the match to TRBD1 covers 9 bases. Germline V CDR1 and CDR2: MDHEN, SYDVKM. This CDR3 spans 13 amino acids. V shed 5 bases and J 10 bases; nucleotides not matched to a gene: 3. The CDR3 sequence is CASSLGQGNVLTF. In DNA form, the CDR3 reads TGTGCCAGCAGTCTAGGACAGGGGAACGTCCTGACTTTC.

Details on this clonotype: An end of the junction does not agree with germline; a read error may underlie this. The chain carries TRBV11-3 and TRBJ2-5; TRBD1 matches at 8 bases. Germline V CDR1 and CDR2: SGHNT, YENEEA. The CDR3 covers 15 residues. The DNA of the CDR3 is TGTGCCGGCAGCACCCCAGAGACAGGGGAGGAGACCCAGTACTTC. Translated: CAGSTPETGEETQYF. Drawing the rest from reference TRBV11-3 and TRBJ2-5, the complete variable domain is EAGVVQSPRYKIIEKKQPVAFWCNPISGHNTLYWYLQNLGQGPELLIRYENEEAVDDSQLPKDRFSAERLKGVDSTLKIQPAELGDSAVYLCAGSTPETGEETQYFGPGTRLLVL.

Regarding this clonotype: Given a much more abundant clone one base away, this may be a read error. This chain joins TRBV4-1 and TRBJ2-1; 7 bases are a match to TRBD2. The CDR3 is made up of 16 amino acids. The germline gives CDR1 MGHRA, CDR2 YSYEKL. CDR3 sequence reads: CVSSQASGNSYNEQFF. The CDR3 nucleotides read TGCGTCAGCAGCCAAGCGAGCGGGAACTCCTACAATGAGCAGTTCTTC.

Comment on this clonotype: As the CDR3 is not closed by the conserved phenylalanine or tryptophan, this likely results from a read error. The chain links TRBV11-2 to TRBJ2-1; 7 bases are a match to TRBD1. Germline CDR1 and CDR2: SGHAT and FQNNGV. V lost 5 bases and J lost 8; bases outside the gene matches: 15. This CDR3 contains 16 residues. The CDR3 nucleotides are TGTGCCAGCAGCAACCCGACAGGGCCCAGGGGCGATGAGCAGTTCTTA. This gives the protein CASSNPTGPRGDEQFL.

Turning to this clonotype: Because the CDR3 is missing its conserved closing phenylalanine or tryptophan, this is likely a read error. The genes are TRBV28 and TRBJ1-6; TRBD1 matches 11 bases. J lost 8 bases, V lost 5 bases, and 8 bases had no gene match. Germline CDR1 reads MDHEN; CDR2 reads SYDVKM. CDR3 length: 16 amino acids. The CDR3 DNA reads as TGTGCCAGCAGTCTCCGGACAGGGGGCATAGATTCACCCCTCCACTTA. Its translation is CASSLRTGGIDSPLHL.

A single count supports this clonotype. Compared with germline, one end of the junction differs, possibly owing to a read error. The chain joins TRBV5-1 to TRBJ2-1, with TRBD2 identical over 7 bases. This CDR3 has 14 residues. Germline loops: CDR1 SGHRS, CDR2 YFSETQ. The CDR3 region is CASSLIGTNKEQFF. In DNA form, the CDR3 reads TGCGCCAGCAGCTTGATCGGGACTAACAAAGAGCAGTTCTTC.

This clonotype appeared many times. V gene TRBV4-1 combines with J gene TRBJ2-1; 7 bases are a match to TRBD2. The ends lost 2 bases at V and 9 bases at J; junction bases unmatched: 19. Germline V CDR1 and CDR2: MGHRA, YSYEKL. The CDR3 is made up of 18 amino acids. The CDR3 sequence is CASSQRFKLGGSSAEQFF. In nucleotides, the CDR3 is TGCGCCAGCAGCCAACGGTTCAAATTAGGCGGGAGTTCCGCTGAGCAGTTCTTC.

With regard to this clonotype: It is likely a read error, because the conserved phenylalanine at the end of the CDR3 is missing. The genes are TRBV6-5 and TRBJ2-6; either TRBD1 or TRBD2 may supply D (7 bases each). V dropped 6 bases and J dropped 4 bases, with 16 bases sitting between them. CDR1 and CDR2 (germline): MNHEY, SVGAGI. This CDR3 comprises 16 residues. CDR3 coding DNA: TGTGCCAGCAGGGCGGGGGACAGATCCGGGGCCAACGTCCTGACTTCC. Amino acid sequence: CASRAGDRSGANVLTS.

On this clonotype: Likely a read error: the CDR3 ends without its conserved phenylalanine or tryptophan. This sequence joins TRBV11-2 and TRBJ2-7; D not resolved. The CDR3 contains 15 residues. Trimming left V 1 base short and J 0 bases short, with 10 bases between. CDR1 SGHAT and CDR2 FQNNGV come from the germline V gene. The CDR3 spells CASSLVSVSSYEQYL. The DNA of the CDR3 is TGTGCCAGCAGCTTAGTATCTGTCAGCTCCTACGAGCAGTACCTC.

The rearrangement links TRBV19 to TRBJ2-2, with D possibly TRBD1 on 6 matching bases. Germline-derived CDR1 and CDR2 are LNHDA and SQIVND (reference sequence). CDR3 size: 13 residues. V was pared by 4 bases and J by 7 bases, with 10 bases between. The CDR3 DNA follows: TGTGCCAGTAGTACCGGGACAAGCGGGGAGCTGTTTTTT. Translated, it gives CASSTGTSGELFF.

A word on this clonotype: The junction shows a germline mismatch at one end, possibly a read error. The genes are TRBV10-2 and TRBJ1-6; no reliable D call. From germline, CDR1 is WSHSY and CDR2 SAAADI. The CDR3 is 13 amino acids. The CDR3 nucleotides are TGCGCCAGCAGCGGGATAGGGTGGTCACACCTCCACTTT. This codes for CASSGIGWSHLHF.

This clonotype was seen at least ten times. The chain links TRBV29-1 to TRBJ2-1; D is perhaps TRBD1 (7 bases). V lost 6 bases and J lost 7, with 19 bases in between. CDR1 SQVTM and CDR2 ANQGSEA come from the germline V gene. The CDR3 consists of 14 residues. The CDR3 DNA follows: TGCAGCGTGAGCCAGGGGGGAGCAGGTAATGAGCAGTTCTTC. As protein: CSVSQGGAGNEQFF.

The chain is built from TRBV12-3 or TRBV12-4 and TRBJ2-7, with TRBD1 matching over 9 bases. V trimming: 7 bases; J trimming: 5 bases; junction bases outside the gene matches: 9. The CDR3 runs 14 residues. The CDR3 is CASNTGQGAHEQYF. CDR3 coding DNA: TGTGCCAGCAACACGGGACAGGGAGCCCACGAGCAGTACTTC.

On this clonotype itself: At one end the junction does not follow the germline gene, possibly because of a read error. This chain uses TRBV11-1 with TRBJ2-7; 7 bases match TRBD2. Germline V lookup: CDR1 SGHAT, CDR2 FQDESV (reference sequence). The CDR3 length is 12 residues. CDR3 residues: CANGGSAYEQYF. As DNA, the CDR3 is TGTGCCAACGGCGGGAGTGCCTACGAGCAATACTTC. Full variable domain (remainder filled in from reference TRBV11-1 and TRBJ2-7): EAEVAQSPRYKITEKSQAVAFWCDPISGHATLYWYRQILGQGPELLVQFQDESVVDDSQLPKDRFSAERLKGVDSTLKIQPAELGDSAMYLCANGGSAYEQYFGPGTRLTVT.

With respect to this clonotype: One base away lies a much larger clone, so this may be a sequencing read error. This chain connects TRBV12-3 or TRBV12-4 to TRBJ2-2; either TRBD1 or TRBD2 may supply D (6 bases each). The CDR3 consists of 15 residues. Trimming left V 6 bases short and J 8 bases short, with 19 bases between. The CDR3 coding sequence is TGTGCCAGCAGATGGGGGGCGGTGAGTCAAGGGGAGCTGTTTTTT. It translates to CASRWGAVSQGELFF.

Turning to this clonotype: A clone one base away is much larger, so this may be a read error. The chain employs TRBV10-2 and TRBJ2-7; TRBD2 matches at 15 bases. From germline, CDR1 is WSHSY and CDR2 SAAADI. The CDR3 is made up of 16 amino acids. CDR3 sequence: CAGSPGLAGGRSEQYF. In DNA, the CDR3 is TGCGCCGGCAGCCCCGGACTAGCGGGAGGGCGATCCGAGCAGTACTTC.

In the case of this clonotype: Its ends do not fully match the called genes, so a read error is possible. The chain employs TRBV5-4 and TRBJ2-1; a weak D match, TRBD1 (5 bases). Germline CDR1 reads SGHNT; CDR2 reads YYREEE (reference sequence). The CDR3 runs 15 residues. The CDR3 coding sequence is TGTGCCAGCAGATCAGGGTTTAGCTCCTACAATGAGCAGCTCTTC. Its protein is CASRSGFSSYNEQLF.

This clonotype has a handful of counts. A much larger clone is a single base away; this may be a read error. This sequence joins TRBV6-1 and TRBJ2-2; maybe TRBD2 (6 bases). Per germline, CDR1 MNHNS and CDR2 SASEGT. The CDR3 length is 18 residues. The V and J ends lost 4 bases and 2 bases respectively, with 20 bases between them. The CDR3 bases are TGTGCCAGCAGTGTGCGACTAACGGGAGACGTTAACACCGGGGAGCTGTTTTTT. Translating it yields CASSVRLTGDVNTGELFF.

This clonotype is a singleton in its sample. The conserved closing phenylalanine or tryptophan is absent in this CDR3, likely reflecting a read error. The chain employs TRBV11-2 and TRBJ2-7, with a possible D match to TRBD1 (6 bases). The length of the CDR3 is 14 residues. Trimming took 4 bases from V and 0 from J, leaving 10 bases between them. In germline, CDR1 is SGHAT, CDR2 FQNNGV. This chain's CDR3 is CASSSDRNSYEQYL. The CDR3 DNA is TGTGCCAGCAGCTCTGACAGGAACTCCTACGAGCAGTACCTC.

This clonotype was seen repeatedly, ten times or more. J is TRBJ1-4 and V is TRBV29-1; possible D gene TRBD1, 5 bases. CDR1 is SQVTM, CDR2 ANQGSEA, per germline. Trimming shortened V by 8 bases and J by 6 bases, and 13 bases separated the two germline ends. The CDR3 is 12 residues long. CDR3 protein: CSFRRGDEKLFF. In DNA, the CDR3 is TGCAGCTTTCGACGGGGGGATGAAAAACTGTTTTTT.

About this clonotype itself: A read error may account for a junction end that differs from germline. In DNA, the CDR3 is TGTGCCAGCAGCCTCCAACCTCCCAGCTCCAACAATGAGCAGTTCTTC. As protein: CASSLQPPSSNNEQFF. The chain carries TRBV14 and TRBJ2-1; D gene uncertain. CDR1 is SGHDN, CDR2 FVKESK, per germline. The CDR3 loop spans 16 amino acids.

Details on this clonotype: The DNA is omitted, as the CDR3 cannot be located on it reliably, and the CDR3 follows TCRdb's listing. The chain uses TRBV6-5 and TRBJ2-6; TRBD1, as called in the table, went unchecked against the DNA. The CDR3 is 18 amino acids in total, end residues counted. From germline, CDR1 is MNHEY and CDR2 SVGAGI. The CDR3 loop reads CASSLWRGMKVGANVLTF.

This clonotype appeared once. The CDR3 spells CANRPTRDRHYEQYF. In DNA, the CDR3 is TGTGCCAACAGGCCCACACGGGACAGGCACTACGAGCAGTACTTC. The chain carries TRBV6-5 and TRBJ2-7; 8 nucleotides align to TRBD1. V trimming: 10 bases; J trimming: 3 bases; junction bases outside the gene matches: 14. This CDR3 contains 15 residues. In germline, CDR1 is MNHEY, CDR2 SVGAGI.